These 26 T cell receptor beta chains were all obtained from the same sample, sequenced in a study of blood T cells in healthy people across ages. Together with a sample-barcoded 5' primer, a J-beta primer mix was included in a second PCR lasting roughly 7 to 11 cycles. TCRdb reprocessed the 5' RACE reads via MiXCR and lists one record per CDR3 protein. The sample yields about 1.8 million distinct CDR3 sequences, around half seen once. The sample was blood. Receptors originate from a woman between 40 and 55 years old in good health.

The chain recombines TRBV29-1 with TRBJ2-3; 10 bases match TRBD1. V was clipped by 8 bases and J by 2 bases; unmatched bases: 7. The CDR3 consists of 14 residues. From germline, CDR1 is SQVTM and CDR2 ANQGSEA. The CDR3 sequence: CSLTGTGDTDTQYF. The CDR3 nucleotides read TGCAGCTTAACCGGGACAGGGGACACAGATACGCAGTATTTT.

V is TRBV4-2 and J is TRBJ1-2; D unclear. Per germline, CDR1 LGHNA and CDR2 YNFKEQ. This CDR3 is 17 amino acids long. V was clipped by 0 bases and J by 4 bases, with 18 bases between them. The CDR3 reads CASSQERVRLHSYGYTF. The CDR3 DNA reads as TGTGCCAGCAGCCAAGAGAGGGTGAGGCTTCACTCCTATGGCTACACCTTC.

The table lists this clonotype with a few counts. The CDR3 DNA sequence: TGCGCCAGCAGCTCTTATAGCGGGAGTTCCTACGAGCAGTACTTC. Protein: CASSSYSGSSYEQYF. J is TRBJ2-7 and V is TRBV5-1; 9 bases match TRBD2. The CDR3 is 15 amino acids. V gave up 3 bases and J gave up 1 base; unmatched junction bases: 5. Per the germline V gene, CDR1 is SGHRS and CDR2 is YFSETQ.

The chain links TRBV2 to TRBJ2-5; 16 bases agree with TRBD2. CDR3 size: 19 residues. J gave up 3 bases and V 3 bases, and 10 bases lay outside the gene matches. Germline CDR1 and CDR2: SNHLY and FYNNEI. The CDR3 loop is CASSDPGLAGGRGEETQYF. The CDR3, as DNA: TGTGCCAGCAGTGACCCGGGACTAGCGGGGGGGCGAGGCGAAGAGACCCAGTACTTC.

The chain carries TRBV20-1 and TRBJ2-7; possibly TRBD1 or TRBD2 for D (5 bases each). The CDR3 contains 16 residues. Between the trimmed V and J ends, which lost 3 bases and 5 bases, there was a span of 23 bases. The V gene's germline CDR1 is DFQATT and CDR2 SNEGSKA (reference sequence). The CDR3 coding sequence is TGCAGTGCTAGGAACCTACGGGGCCCCACGCCAAACGAGCAGTACTTC. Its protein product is CSARNLRGPTPNEQYF.

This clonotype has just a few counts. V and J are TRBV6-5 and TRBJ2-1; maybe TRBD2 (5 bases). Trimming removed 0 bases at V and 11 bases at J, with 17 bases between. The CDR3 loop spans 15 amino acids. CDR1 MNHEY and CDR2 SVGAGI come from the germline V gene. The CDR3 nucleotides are TGTGCCAGCAGTTACTCGATGACGGGGAACGGCAAGCAGTTCTTC. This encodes CASSYSMTGNGKQFF.

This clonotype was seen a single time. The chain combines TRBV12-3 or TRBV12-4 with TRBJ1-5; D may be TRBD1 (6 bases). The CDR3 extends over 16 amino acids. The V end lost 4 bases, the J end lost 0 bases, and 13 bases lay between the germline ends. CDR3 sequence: CASSSPRGFSNQPQHF. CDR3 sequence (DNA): TGTGCCAGCAGTTCCCCCAGGGGTTTTAGCAATCAGCCCCAGCATTTT.

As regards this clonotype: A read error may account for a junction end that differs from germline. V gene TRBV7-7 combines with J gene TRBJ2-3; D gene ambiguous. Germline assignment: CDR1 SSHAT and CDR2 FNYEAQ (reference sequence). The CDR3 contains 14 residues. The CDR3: CASSLEPLPDTQYF. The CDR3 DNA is TGTGCTAGCAGCTTAGAGCCCCTCCCAGATACGCAGTATTTT.

CDR3 residues: CATPSNTGELFF. The CDR3 DNA is TGCGCCACGCCTTCGAACACCGGGGAGCTGTTTTTT. The chain links TRBV5-1 to TRBJ2-2; D unclear. The CDR3 contains 12 residues. Germline V CDR1 and CDR2: SGHRS, YFSETQ. Between the trimmed V and J ends, which lost 9 bases and 0 bases, there was a span of 6 bases.

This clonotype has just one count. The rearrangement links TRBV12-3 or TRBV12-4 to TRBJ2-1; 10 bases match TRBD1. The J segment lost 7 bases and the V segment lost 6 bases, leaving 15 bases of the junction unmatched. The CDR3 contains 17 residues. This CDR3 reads CASRLDRGRIRVNEQFF. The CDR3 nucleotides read TGTGCCAGCAGACTTGACAGGGGGCGCATTCGGGTTAATGAGCAGTTCTTC.

CDR3 loop: CSARVPSQETQYF. For the CDR3, the DNA is TGCAGTGCTAGGGTTCCGAGCCAAGAGACCCAGTACTTC. The J gene is TRBJ2-5, the V gene TRBV20-1; D not resolved. V was cut by 3 bases and J by 1 base, with 9 bases left in between. The CDR3 covers 13 residues. CDR1 and CDR2 (germline): DFQATT, SNEGSKA (reference sequence).

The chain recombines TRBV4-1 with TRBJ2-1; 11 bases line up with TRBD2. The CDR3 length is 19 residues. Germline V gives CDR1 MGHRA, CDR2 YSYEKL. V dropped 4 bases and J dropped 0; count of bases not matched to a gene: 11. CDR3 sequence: CASSPSGTSGTSSYNEQFF. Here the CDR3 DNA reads TGCGCCAGCAGCCCATCCGGGACTAGCGGTACAAGCTCCTACAATGAGCAGTTCTTC.

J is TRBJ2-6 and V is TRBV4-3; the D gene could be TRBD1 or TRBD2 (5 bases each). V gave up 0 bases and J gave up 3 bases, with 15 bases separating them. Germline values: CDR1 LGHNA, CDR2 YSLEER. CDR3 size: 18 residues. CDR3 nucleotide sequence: TGCGCCAGCAGCCAAGATGGGGGTCGGGGTTTTGGGGCCAACGTCCTGACTTTC. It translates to CASSQDGGRGFGANVLTF.

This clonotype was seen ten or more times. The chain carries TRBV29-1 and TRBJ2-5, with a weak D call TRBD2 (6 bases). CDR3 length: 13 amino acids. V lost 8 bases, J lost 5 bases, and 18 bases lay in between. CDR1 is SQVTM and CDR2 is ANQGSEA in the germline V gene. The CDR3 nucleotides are TGCAGCTCTGTTCGGGGGATCGGGGAGACCCAGTACTTC. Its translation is CSSVRGIGETQYF.

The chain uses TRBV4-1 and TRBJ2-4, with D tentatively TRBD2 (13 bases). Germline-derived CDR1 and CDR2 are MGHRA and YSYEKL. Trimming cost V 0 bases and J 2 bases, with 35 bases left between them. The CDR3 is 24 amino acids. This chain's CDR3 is CASSQDSGQGARLAGGKTKNIQYF. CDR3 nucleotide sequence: TGCGCCAGCAGCCAAGATTCGGGACAGGGGGCTAGACTAGCGGGGGGTAAAACCAAAAACATTCAGTACTTC.

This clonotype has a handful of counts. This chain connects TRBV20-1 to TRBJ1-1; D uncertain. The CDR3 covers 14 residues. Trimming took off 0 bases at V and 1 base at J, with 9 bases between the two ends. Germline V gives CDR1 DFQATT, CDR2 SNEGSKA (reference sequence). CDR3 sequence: CSARDLGENTEAFF. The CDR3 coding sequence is TGCAGTGCTAGAGATCTAGGCGAGAACACTGAAGCTTTCTTT.

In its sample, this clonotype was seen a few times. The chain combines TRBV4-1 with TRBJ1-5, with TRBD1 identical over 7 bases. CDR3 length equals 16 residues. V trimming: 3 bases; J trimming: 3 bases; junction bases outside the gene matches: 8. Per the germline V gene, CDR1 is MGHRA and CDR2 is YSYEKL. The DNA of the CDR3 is TGCGCCAGCAGCCACACAGGGGTCATGGACAATCAGCCCCAGCATTTT. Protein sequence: CASSHTGVMDNQPQHF.

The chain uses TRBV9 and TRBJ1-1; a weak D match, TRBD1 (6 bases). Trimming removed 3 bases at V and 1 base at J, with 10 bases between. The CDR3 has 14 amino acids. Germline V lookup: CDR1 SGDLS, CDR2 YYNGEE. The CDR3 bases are TGTGCCAGCAGCGGGGGACACCCGAACACTGAAGCTTTCTTT. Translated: CASSGGHPNTEAFF.

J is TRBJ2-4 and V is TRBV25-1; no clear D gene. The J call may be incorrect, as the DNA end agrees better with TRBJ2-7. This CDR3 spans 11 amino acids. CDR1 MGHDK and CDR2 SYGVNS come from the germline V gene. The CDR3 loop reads CASSEIGEQYF. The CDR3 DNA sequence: TGTGCCAGCAGTGAAATCGGCGAGCAGTACTTC.

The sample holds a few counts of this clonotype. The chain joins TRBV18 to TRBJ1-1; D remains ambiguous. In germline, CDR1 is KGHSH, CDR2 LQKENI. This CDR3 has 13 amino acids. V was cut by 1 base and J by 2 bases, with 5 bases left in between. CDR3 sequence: CASSPLLNTEAFF. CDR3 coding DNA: TGTGCCAGCTCACCACTACTCAACACTGAAGCTTTCTTT.

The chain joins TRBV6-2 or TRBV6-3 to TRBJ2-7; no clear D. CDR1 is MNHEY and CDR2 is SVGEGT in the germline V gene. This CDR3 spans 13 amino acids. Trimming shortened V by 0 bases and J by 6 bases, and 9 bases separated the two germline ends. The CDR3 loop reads CASSYSGKSEQYF. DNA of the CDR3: TGTGCCAGCAGTTACTCAGGCAAGAGCGAGCAGTACTTC.

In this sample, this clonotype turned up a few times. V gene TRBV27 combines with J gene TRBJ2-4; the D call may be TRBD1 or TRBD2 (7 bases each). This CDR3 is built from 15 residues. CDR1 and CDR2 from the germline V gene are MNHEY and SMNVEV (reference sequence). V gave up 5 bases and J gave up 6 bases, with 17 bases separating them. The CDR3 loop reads CASSKIQGGVNIQYF. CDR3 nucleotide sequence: TGTGCCAGCAGTAAGATTCAGGGGGGGGTAAACATTCAGTACTTC.

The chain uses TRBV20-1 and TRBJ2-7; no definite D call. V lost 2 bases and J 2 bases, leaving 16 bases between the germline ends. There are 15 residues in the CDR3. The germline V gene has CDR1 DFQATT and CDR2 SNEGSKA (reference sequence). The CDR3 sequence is CSARQVPTFAYEQYF. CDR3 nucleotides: TGCAGTGCTAGACAGGTCCCAACCTTCGCCTACGAGCAGTACTTC.

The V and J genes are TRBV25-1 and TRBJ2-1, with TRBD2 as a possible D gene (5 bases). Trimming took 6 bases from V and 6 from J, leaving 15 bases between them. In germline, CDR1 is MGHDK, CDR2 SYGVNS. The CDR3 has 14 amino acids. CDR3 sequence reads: CASRPELDGNEQFF. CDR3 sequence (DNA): TGTGCCAGCAGGCCGGAACTAGACGGCAATGAGCAGTTCTTC.

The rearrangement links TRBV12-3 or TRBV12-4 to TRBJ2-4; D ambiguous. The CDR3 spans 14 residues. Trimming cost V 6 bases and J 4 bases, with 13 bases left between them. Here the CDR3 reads CASSDRPMKNIQYF. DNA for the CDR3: TGTGCCAGCAGCGATCGCCCGATGAAAAACATTCAGTACTTC.

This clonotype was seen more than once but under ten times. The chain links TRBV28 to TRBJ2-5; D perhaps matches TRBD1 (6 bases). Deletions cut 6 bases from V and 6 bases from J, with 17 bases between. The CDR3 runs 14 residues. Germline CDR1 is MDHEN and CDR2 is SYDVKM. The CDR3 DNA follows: TGTGCCAGCAGGGCAACAGGGAGTAAACAGACCCAGTACTTC. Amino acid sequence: CASRATGSKQTQYF.